The entry below describes one T cell receptor beta chain. Its antigen remains unknown. The data belong to a study of T cell responses to AZD1222 COVID-19 vaccine. The germline V and J ends were trimmed by 1 base and 7 bases, with 11 bases remaining between them. The CDR3 extends over 13 amino acids. Germline-derived CDR1 and CDR2 are GTSNPN and SVGIG (reference sequence). Study-wide results and caveats: Two AZD1222 administrations were followed by greater Spike-specific TCR breadth and depth.

The data were produced by immunoSEQ multiplex PCR, yet TCRdb's version contains in-frame clones alone and is incomplete. The profile covers roughly 78,000 clones, with about 82% appearing a single time and about 3% taken by the ten largest. The input for sequencing was peripheral blood, taken on day 0 of AZD1222 vaccination. This rearrangement joins TRBV30 to TRBJ1-5; tentatively, D is TRBD1 (5 bases). The TCR sequence derives from an adult in good health. The CDR3 region is CAWSEGARQPQHF. In DNA, the CDR3 is TGTGCCTGGAGTGAAGGGGCCCGGCAGCCCCAGCATTTT.